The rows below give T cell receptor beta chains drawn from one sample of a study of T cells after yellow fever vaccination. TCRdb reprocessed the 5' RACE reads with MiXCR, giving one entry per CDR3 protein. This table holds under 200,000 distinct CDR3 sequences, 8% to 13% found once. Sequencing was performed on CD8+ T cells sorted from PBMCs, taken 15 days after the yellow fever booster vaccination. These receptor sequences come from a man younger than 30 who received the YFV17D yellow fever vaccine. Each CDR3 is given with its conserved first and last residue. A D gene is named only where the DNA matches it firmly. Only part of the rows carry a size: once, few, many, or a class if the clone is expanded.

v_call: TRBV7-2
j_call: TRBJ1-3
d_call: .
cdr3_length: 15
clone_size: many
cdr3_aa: CASSLLNWSGNTIYF
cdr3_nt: TGTGCCAGCAGCCTCTTAAATTGGTCTGGAAACACCATATATTTT

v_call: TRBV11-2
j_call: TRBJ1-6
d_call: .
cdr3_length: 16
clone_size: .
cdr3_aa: CASSSDRSWVGSPLHF
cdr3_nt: TGTGCCAGCAGTTCAGACAGGTCCTGGGTGGGATCACCCCTCCACTTT

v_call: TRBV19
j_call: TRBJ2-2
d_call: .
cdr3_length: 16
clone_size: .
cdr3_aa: CASSRKVAEHTGELFF
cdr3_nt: TGTGCCAGCTCCCGAAAGGTGGCGGAGCACACCGGGGAGCTGTTTTTT

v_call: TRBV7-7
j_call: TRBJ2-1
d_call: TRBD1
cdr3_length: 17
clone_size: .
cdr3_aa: CASSYGSPGGSYNEQFF
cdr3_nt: TGTGCCAGCAGCTACGGTAGTCCAGGGGGCTCCTACAATGAGCAGTTCTTC

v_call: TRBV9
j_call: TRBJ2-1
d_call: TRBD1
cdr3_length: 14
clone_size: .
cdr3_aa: CASSGRQGVLEQFF
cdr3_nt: TGTGCCAGCAGCGGACGACAGGGAGTCTTAGAGCAGTTCTTC

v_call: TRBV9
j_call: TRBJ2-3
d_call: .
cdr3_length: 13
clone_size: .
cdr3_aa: CASSKRYTDTQYF
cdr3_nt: TGTGCCAGCAGCAAGCGGTACACAGATACGCAGTATTTT

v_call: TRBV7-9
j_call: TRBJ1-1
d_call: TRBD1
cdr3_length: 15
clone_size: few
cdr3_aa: CASSPSTGMNTEAFF
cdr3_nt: TGTGCCAGCAGCCCGTCGACAGGGATGAACACTGAAGCTTTCTTT

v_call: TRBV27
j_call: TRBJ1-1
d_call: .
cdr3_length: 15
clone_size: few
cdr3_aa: CASSLRQSAHTEAFF
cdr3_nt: TGTGCCAGCAGTTTAAGACAGTCAGCCCACACTGAAGCTTTCTTT

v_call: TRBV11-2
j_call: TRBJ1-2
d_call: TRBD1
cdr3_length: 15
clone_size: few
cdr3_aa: CASSPGWTGGYGYTF
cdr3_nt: TGTGCCAGCAGCCCGGGATGGACAGGGGGGTATGGCTACACCTTC

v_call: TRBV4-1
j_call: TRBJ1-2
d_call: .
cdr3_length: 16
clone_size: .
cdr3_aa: CASSQELTNRIYGYTF
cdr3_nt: TGCGCCAGCAGCCAAGAGCTGACCAACCGGATCTATGGCTACACCTTC

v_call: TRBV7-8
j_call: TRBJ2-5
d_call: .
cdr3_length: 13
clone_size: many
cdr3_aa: CASSPTSGETQYF
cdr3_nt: TGTGCCAGCAGCCCAACTAGTGGTGAGACCCAGTACTTC

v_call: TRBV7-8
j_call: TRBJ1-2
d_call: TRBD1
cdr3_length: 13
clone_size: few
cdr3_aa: CASSPTGVYGYTF
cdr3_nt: TGTGCCAGCAGCCCGACAGGGGTCTATGGCTACACCTTC

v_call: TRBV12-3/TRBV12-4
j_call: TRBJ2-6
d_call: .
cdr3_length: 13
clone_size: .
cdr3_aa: CASCLSGDNVLTF
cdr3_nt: TGTGCCAGCTGTCTATCTGGGGACAACGTCCTGACTTTC

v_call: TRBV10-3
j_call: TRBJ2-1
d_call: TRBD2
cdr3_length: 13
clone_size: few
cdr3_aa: CAISQREYNEQFF
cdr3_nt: TGTGCCATCAGCCAGCGGGAGTACAATGAGCAGTTCTTC

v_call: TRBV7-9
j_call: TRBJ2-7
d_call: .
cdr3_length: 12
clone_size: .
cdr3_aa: CASSRGLYEQYF
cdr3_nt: TGTGCCAGCAGCCGGGGACTGTACGAGCAGTACTTC

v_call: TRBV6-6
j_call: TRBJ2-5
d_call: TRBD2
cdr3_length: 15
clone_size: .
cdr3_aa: CASSVLAGLQETQYF
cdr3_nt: TGTGCCAGCAGTGTTCTAGCGGGGCTCCAAGAGACCCAGTACTTC

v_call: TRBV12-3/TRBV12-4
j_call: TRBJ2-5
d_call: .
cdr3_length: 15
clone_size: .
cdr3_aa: CASSLVRGLYETQYF
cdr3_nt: TGTGCCAGCAGTTTAGTTAGGGGATTATACGAGACCCAGTACTTC

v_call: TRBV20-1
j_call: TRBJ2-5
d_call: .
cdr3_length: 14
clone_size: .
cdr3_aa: CSARESGSLGTQYF
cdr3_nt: TGCAGTGCTAGAGAAAGCGGAAGCCTGGGGACCCAGTACTTC

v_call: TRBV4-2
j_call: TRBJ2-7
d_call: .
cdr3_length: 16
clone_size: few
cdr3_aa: CASSQDLWENAYEQYF
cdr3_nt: TGTGCCAGCAGCCAAGATCTTTGGGAGAACGCCTACGAGCAGTACTTC

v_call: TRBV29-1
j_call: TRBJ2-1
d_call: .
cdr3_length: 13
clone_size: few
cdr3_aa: CSAWSRGTNEQFF
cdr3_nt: TGCAGCGCCTGGAGCAGGGGTACAAATGAGCAGTTCTTC

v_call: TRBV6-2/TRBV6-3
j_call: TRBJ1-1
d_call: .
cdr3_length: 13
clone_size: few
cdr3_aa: CASSFQLGTEAFF
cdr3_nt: TGTGCCAGCAGTTTCCAACTGGGAACTGAAGCTTTCTTT

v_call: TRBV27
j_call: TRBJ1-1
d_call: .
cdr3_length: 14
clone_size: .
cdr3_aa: CASSLSNRGTEAFF
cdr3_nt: TGTGCCAGCAGTTTATCCAACCGGGGGACTGAAGCTTTCTTT

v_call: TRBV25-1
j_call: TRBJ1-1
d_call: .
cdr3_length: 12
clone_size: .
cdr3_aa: CASSVGDTEAFF
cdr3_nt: TGTGCCAGCAGTGTGGGGGACACTGAAGCTTTCTTT

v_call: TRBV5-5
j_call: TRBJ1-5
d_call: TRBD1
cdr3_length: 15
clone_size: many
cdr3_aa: CASSLRGNRGQPQHF
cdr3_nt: TGTGCCAGCAGCTTGAGGGGGAACAGGGGACAGCCCCAGCATTTT

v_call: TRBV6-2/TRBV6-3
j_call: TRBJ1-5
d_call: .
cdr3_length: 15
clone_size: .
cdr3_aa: CASSYHGRINQPQHF
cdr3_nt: TGTGCCAGCAGTTACCACGGACGGATCAATCAGCCCCAGCATTTT

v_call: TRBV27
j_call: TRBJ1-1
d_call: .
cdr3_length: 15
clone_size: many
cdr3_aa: CASSPQVRISTEAFF
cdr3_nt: TGTGCCAGCAGCCCACAGGTTAGGATTAGCACTGAAGCTTTCTTT

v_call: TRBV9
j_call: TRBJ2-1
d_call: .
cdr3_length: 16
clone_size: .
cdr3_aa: CASSAGRVPGPHEQFF
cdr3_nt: TGTGCCAGCAGCGCAGGCCGGGTCCCGGGTCCTCATGAGCAGTTCTTC

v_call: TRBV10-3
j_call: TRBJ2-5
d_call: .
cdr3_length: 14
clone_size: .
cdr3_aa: CAISDTGEGETQYF
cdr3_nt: TGTGCCATCAGCGATACAGGGGAGGGGGAGACCCAGTACTTC

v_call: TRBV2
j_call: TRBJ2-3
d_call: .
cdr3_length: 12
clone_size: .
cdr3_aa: CASDPATDTQYF
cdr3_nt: TGTGCCAGCGACCCGGCAACAGATACGCAGTATTTT

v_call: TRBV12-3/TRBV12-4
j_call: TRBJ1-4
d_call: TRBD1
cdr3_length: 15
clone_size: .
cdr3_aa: CASRRTGGTNEKLFF
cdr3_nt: TGTGCCAGCAGACGAACAGGGGGAACTAATGAAAAACTGTTTTTT